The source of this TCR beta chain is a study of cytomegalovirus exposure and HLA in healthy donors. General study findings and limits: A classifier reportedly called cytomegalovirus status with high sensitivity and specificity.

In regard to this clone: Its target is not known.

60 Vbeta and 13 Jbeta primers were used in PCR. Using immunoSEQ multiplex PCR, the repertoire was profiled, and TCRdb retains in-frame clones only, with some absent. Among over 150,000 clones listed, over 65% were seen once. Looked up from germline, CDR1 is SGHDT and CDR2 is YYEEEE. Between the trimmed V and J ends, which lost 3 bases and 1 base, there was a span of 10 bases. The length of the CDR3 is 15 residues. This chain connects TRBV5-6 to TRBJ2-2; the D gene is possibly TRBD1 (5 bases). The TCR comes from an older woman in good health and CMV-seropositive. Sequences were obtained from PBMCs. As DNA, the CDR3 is TGTGCCAGCAGCTACAGGACCAAGAACACCGGGGAGCTGTTTTTT. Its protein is CASSYRTKNTGELFF.